A selection of T cell receptor beta chains follows, all from one sample in a study of blood T cell repertoires in COVID-19. Repertoires were generated with immunoSEQ multiplex PCR, while TCRdb's copy carries only in-frame clones and drops some. Of 350,000 to 550,000 clones listed, 85% to 90% were seen once; the top ten hold 4% to 5.5%. The sequenced sample was peripheral blood. The receptors originated from a woman between 25 and 40 years old with acute or convalescent COVID-19. The CDR3 runs from the conserved cysteine through the conserved F or W. Fields, in order: J gene, V gene, CDR3 protein.

J: TRBJ1-1; V: TRBV5-8; CDR3: CASDRRAEAFF
J: TRBJ2-5; V: TRBV7-3; CDR3: CASSPTGGRETQYF
J: TRBJ2-5; V: TRBV15; CDR3: CATSRWGTSPEETQYF
J: TRBJ2-7; V: TRBV4-2; CDR3: CASSQEFGQDTYEQYF
J: TRBJ2-7; V: TRBV2; CDR3: CASRSQGGSYEQYF
J: TRBJ1-2; V: TRBV28; CDR3: CASSSGDSGVRTLINYGYTF
J: TRBJ2-7; V: TRBV5-4; CDR3: CASSSGTGEIYEQYF
J: TRBJ2-5; V: TRBV2; CDR3: CASRQTSGASQETQYF
J: TRBJ2-7; V: TRBV7-8; CDR3: CASSLELAGASYEQYF
J: TRBJ2-1; V: TRBV2; CDR3: CASRYSNEQFF
J: TRBJ1-3; V: TRBV7-9; CDR3: CASSPQDSGNTIYF
J: TRBJ2-7; V: TRBV6-1; CDR3: CASSEQPEGTAYEQYF
J: TRBJ2-6; V: TRBV11-2; CDR3: CASSSGGSSGANVLTF
J: TRBJ2-4; V: TRBV5-1; CDR3: CASSWDSRQNIQYF
J: TRBJ2-5; V: TRBV27; CDR3: CASSLGTSSLQETQYF
J: TRBJ1-5; V: TRBV11-2; CDR3: CASSLGDSIDQPQHF
J: TRBJ2-1; V: TRBV27; CDR3: CASSLAGTSGAEQFF
J: TRBJ2-1; V: TRBV4-1; CDR3: CASSQEWGTSGFYEQFF
J: TRBJ2-1; V: TRBV18; CDR3: CASSPARGTSGGAFYNEQFF
J: TRBJ1-5; V: TRBV6-6; CDR3: CASREPGTGMGEPQHF
J: TRBJ2-7; V: TRBV28; CDR3: CASGGTGSYEQYF
J: TRBJ2-5; V: TRBV13; CDR3: CASRPRGGEETQYF
J: TRBJ2-4; V: TRBV28; CDR3: CASTQRAGLAKNIQYF
J: TRBJ1-1; V: TRBV5-1; CDR3: CASSYTDRVFTEAFF
J: TRBJ1-2; V: TRBV29-1; CDR3: CSVEAGTDFYGYTF
J: TRBJ2-1; V: TRBV6-5; CDR3: CASSYSGPVNEQFF
J: TRBJ1-5; V: TRBV11-2; CDR3: CASSLDTRRPQHF
J: TRBJ1-2; V: TRBV27; CDR3: CASSSADRGKGYTF
J: TRBJ2-7; V: TRBV4-1; CDR3: CASSPGTSGYEQYF
J: TRBJ2-7; V: TRBV27; CDR3: CASSSRWSTTSYEQYF
J: TRBJ1-1; V: TRBV14; CDR3: CASSPTKGTEAFF
J: TRBJ1-2; V: TRBV5-1; CDR3: CASSLAQGSPNYGYTF
J: TRBJ2-5; V: TRBV4-1; CDR3: CASSQASGGETQYF
J: TRBJ2-2; V: TRBV4-1; CDR3: CASSQITRDGELFF
J: TRBJ2-7; V: TRBV28; CDR3: CASRTGTHSSYEQYF
J: TRBJ2-7; V: TRBV4-2; CDR3: CASSQEKGVYEQYF
J: TRBJ1-2; V: TRBV6-1; CDR3: CASSESTGGGINGYTF
J: TRBJ2-1; V: TRBV11-2; CDR3: CASSPKVGGTEQFF
J: TRBJ1-6; V: TRBV2; CDR3: CASSGLVYSPLHF
J: TRBJ1-1; V: TRBV19; CDR3: CASRSQMNTEAFF
J: TRBJ2-6; V: TRBV28; CDR3: CAIARGAGANVLTF
J: TRBJ2-2; V: TRBV6-5; CDR3: CAYGQGNTGELFF
J: TRBJ2-7; V: TRBV3-1/TRBV3-2; CDR3: CASSNTRGPSYEQYF
J: TRBJ2-3; V: TRBV11-2; CDR3: CASSRRASGGDTQYF
J: TRBJ2-5; V: TRBV5-1; CDR3: CASSSNRGETQYF
J: TRBJ2-5; V: TRBV19; CDR3: CASSIFRGGVKETQYF
J: TRBJ2-7; V: TRBV5-5; CDR3: CASSDIAGVYEQYF
J: TRBJ2-7; V: TRBV19; CDR3: CASSKTGTNYEQYF
J: TRBJ2-2; V: TRBV19; CDR3: CASSIIGEGANTGELFF
J: TRBJ2-3; V: TRBV11-1; CDR3: CASSFGRNTDTQYF
J: TRBJ2-1; V: TRBV29-1; CDR3: CSVDGTLESEQFF
J: TRBJ1-2; V: TRBV30; CDR3: CAWSPAGLGPGYTF
J: TRBJ2-2; V: TRBV10-3; CDR3: CAISPGQGLFF
J: TRBJ1-2; V: TRBV9; CDR3: CASSVGQGGYGYTF